These 25 T cell receptor beta chains originate from one sample sequenced in a study of blood T cell repertoires in COVID-19. Sequencing was performed with immunoSEQ multiplex PCR; in TCRdb, only in-frame clones are kept and a portion is missing. The profile covers nearly 45,000 clones, with around nine tenths appearing a single time and approximately 3.8% taken by the ten largest. Sequenced sample: peripheral blood. The receptors were sampled from a man in his forties with COVID-19, enrolled during active disease.

The chain uses TRBV5-6 and TRBJ1-2, with 8 positions matching TRBD1. V shed 1 base, J shed 8 bases, and the junction held 4 bases outside the gene matches. CDR3 length: 13 amino acids. CDR1 is SGHDT, CDR2 YYEEEE, per germline. This chain's CDR3 is CASSLQGAVGYTF. As DNA, the CDR3 is TGTGCCAGCAGCTTGCAGGGGGCGGTCGGCTACACCTTC.

The rearrangement uses TRBV6-5 and TRBJ1-5; 9 bases fit TRBD1. Germline CDR1 is MNHEY and CDR2 is SVGAGI. This CDR3 region has 14 residues. J gave up 2 bases and V 6 bases, and 2 bases lay outside the gene matches. CDR3: CASSRTGGNQPQHF. CDR3 in DNA: TGTGCCAGCAGCCGGACAGGGGGCAATCAGCCCCAGCATTTT.

This clone came up once. V gene TRBV7-9 combines with J gene TRBJ2-7; 11 nucleotides match TRBD2. Germline V gene lookup returns CDR1 SEHNR and CDR2 FQNEAQ (reference sequence). Trimming cost V 5 bases and J 3 bases; bases outside gene matches: 3. This CDR3 has 14 amino acids. The CDR3 sequence is CASSTSGSVYEQYF. CDR3 coding DNA: TGTGCCAGCAGCACTAGCGGGAGTGTCTACGAGCAGTACTTC.

The rearrangement joins TRBV30 to TRBJ2-7; possibly TRBD2 for D (6 bases). CDR3 length equals 17 residues. The V and J ends lost 3 bases and 0 bases respectively, with 21 bases between them. Germline values: CDR1 GTSNPN, CDR2 SVGIG (reference sequence). The CDR3 DNA follows: TGTGCCTGGAGCACGGACCCGGCCAGCGGGTACTCCTACGAGCAGTACTTC. Amino acids: CAWSTDPASGYSYEQYF.

This clone was counted between two and nine times. This rearrangement joins TRBV29-1 to TRBJ1-5, with D possibly being TRBD1 (5 bases). The germline CDR1 and CDR2 sequences are SQVTM and ANQGSEA. The CDR3 loop spans 14 amino acids. Trimming pared 7 bases from V and 2 bases from J, leaving 15 bases between. This CDR3 is CSESGGYGNQPQHF. CDR3 DNA: TGCAGCGAGTCTGGGGGGTATGGCAATCAGCCCCAGCATTTT.

The rearrangement uses TRBV9 and TRBJ2-7, with D maybe TRBD2 (5 bases). The CDR3 is 14 residues long. CDR1 and CDR2 from the germline V gene are SGDLS and YYNGEE. Between the trimmed V and J ends, which lost 0 bases and 2 bases, there was a span of 9 bases. This CDR3 reads CASSVGLPPYEQYF. CDR3 in DNA: TGTGCCAGCAGCGTAGGACTACCCCCCTACGAGCAGTACTTC. Full variable domain (missing parts from reference TRBV9 and TRBJ2-7): DSGVTQTPKHLITATGQRVTLRCSPRSGDLSVYWYQQSLDQGLQFLIQYYNGEERAKGNILERFSAQQFPDLHSELNLSSLELGDSALYFCASSVGLPPYEQYFGPGTRLTVT.

V is TRBV19 and J is TRBJ2-3; 8 bases agree with TRBD2. Germline trimming cut 8 bases from V and 5 bases from J; bases unmatched to any gene: 9. The CDR3 contains 14 residues. CDR1 and CDR2 from the germline V gene are LNHDA and SQIVND (reference sequence). CDR3 protein: CASGTAGAGDTQYF. CDR3 DNA: TGTGCCAGTGGCACAGCGGGAGCGGGAGATACGCAGTATTTT.

The rearrangement joins TRBV5-6 to TRBJ1-1, with 9 bases matching TRBD1. CDR3 length equals 13 residues. CDR1 is SGHDT and CDR2 is YYEEEE in the germline V gene. V was clipped by 1 base and J by 7 bases; unmatched bases: 2. CDR3 sequence reads: CASSLTGGLEAFF. DNA for the CDR3: TGTGCCAGCAGCTTGACAGGGGGCCTTGAAGCTTTCTTT.

The chain joins TRBV28 to TRBJ2-5; 7 bases fit TRBD2. V trimming: 8 bases; J trimming: 2 bases; junction bases outside the gene matches: 8. Germline V gives CDR1 MDHEN, CDR2 SYDVKM. The CDR3 totals 14 residues. In nucleotides, the CDR3 is TGTGCCAGCCGTGGGGGAGGGTCACAAGAGACCCAGTACTTC. Translation gives CASRGGGSQETQYF.

The rearrangement links TRBV2 to TRBJ2-2; a weak D match, TRBD1 (7 bases). The CDR3 is 15 residues long. CDR1 is SNHLY, CDR2 FYNNEI, per germline. V lost 10 bases, J lost 2 bases, and 17 bases lay in between. CDR3: CATPWQGGNTGELFF. The CDR3 DNA reads TGTGCCACCCCGTGGCAGGGGGGAAACACCGGGGAGCTGTTTTTT.

The chain uses TRBV7-9 and TRBJ1-5; tentative D call: TRBD1 (5 bases). Germline CDR1 reads SEHNR; CDR2 reads FQNEAQ (reference sequence). This CDR3 spans 16 amino acids. V was shortened by 4 bases and J by 5 bases, with 18 bases between the two germline ends. CDR3 region: CASSSGGARRDQPQHF. CDR3 sequence (DNA): TGTGCCAGCAGCTCGGGTGGGGCGCGACGGGATCAGCCCCAGCATTTT.

The chain recombines TRBV27 with TRBJ2-4; 7 bases are a match to TRBD1. The J segment lost 7 bases and the V segment lost 5 bases, leaving 11 bases of the junction unmatched. The CDR3 is made up of 15 amino acids. Germline loops: CDR1 MNHEY, CDR2 SMNVEV (reference sequence). CDR3 bases: TGTGCCAGCAGTCCGCCCGGGACAGTTCGTAACATTCAGTACTTC. Protein product: CASSPPGTVRNIQYF.

The chain uses TRBV10-3 and TRBJ2-3; D uncertain. This CDR3 contains 13 residues. V was trimmed by 2 bases and J by 4 bases, leaving 7 bases between them. Germline V gene data show CDR1 as ENHRY and CDR2 as SYGVKD. This CDR3 reads CAISETSADTQYF. For the CDR3, the DNA is TGTGCCATCAGTGAGACGTCAGCAGATACGCAGTATTTT.

The V call is TRBV3-1 (or the pseudogene TRBV3-2), the J call TRBJ1-2; a weak D match, TRBD1 (6 bases). Germline V gene data show CDR1 as LGHDT and CDR2 as YNNKEL (reference sequence). CDR3 length: 15 amino acids. Trimming shortened V by 0 bases and J by 4 bases, and 12 bases separated the two germline ends. The CDR3 DNA sequence: TGTGCCAGCAGCCAAGAAGCGGGACATATCTATGGCTACACCTTC. Translating gives CASSQEAGHIYGYTF.

The genes are TRBV5-4 and TRBJ2-3; D gene unclear. CDR3 size: 13 residues. V was trimmed by 2 bases and J by 4 bases, leaving 8 bases between them. Per germline, CDR1 SGHNT and CDR2 YYREEE (reference sequence). The chain's CDR3 is CASSFKGADTQYF. For the CDR3, the DNA is TGTGCCAGCAGCTTCAAAGGAGCAGATACGCAGTATTTT.

The CDR3 region is CASSQGRTSGGRETQYF. The CDR3 coding sequence is TGTGCCAGCAGCCAAGGTCGGACTAGCGGGGGGAGAGAGACCCAGTACTTC. This chain links TRBV4-2 with TRBJ2-5; 14 bases line up with TRBD2. V lost 1 base and J lost 4; bases outside the gene matches: 5. The germline gives CDR1 LGHNA, CDR2 YNFKEQ. The CDR3 consists of 17 residues.

With respect to this clone: Here the CDR3 omits its conserved ending phenylalanine or tryptophan, so a read error is the likely source. The DNA is left out, because the CDR3 cannot be placed on it with certainty; the CDR3 is given as TCRdb lists it. The chain recombines TRBV6-2 or TRBV6-3 with TRBJ1-1. The CDR3 contains 12 residues when both ends are counted. CDR1 is MNHEY and CDR2 is SVGEGT in the germline V gene. CDR3 sequence: CASSFQGTHPFV.

The chain uses TRBV7-6 and TRBJ2-1, with D maybe TRBD2 (5 bases). The CDR3 covers 17 residues. The germline V gene has CDR1 SGHVS and CDR2 FNYEAQ. Trimming left V 2 bases short and J 0 bases short, with 14 bases between. The CDR3 DNA sequence: TGTGCCAGCAGCTTAAACGTCGCGGGTACCTCCTACAATGAGCAGTTCTTC. The encoded protein is CASSLNVAGTSYNEQFF.

The DNA of the CDR3 is TGTGCCAGTAGTCCAAGGGGGTCTGAAGCTTTCTTT. Amino acids: CASSPRGSEAFF. This chain joins TRBV19 and TRBJ1-1, with D perhaps matching TRBD1 (6 bases). V lost 5 bases to trimming and J lost 6 bases, with 10 bases between them. CDR1 and CDR2 (germline): LNHDA, SQIVND (reference sequence). The CDR3 runs to 12 residues.

The V call is TRBV5-1, the J call TRBJ1-3; D remains ambiguous. The CDR3 is 16 amino acids. Germline CDR1 and CDR2: SGHRS and YFSETQ. V dropped 3 bases and J dropped 0 bases, with 13 bases sitting between them. CDR3: CASSSGPSFSGNTIYF. The CDR3 coding sequence is TGCGCCAGCAGCTCGGGTCCCTCATTCTCTGGAAACACCATATATTTT.

The rearrangement uses TRBV5-3 and TRBJ2-1; maybe TRBD1 (7 bases). TRBV5-3 is an open reading frame whose function is uncertain. V dropped 4 bases and J dropped 6 bases, with 17 bases sitting between them. This CDR3 region has 15 residues. The CDR3 nucleotides are TGTGCCAGAAGCCCCCTGCCCCAGGGGGGCAATGAGCAGTTCTTC. As protein: CARSPLPQGGNEQFF.

In this sample, this clone turned up a few times. This sequence joins TRBV3-1 (or the pseudogene TRBV3-2) and TRBJ2-3, with 8 bases fitting TRBD2. The CDR3 spans 15 residues. After removal of 5 bases from V and 2 bases from J, the junction contained 6 bases not matched to a gene. Germline V lookup: CDR1 LGHDT, CDR2 YNNKEL (reference sequence). The CDR3 nucleotides are TGTGCCAGCAGCGACACTAGCGGCTACACAGATACGCAGTATTTT. Its translation is CASSDTSGYTDTQYF.

This chain uses TRBV29-1 with TRBJ1-1; possible D gene TRBD1, 5 bases. Germline CDR1 reads SQVTM; CDR2 reads ANQGSEA. CDR3 length: 14 amino acids. Trimming pared 2 bases from V and 4 bases from J, leaving 14 bases between. CDR3 coding DNA: TGCAGCGTTGAACCTACTCAGGGATCCACTGAAGCTTTCTTT. Amino acid sequence: CSVEPTQGSTEAFF. Based on the CDR3 plus reference TRBV29-1 and TRBJ1-1, the full variable domain is SAVISQKPSRDICQRGTSLTIQCQVDSQVTMMFWYRQQPGQSLTLIATANQGSEATYESGFVIDKFPISRPNLTFSTLTVSNMSPEDSSIYLCSVEPTQGSTEAFFGQGTRLTVV.

This clone has only a few counts. The chain combines TRBV3-1 (or the pseudogene TRBV3-2) with TRBJ1-1, with unresolved D. Germline lookup yields CDR1 LGHDT and CDR2 YNNKEL (reference sequence). V was cut by 2 bases and J by 11 bases, with 15 bases left in between. The CDR3 consists of 13 residues. In DNA, the CDR3 is TGTGCCAGCAGCCAATCCGATGGCGGGCGCGCTTTCTTT. It encodes CASSQSDGGRAFF.

The chain uses TRBV5-1 and TRBJ1-1, with D maybe TRBD1 (5 bases). From germline, CDR1 is SGHRS and CDR2 YFSETQ. Trimming took off 4 bases at V and 1 base at J, with 8 bases between the two ends. This CDR3 spans 13 amino acids. The CDR3 protein is CASSGGSNTEAFF. CDR3 coding DNA: TGCGCCAGCAGCGGGGGGTCGAACACTGAAGCTTTCTTT.